This entry features one T cell receptor (beta chain) sequence. The data were obtained in a study of blood T cell repertoires in COVID-19. The V gene's germline CDR1 is SNHLY and CDR2 FYNNEI. The CDR3 is 14 amino acids. Trimming took 7 bases from V and 7 from J, leaving 20 bases between them. The table came from immunoSEQ multiplex PCR; TCRdb's copy has only in-frame clones and leaves some out. The data hold roughly 520,000 clones, with around nine tenths observed a single time. This receptor was taken from a woman between 35 and 50 years old who had recovered from COVID-19. The J gene is TRBJ2-7, the V gene TRBV2; possible D gene TRBD2, 5 bases. Sequenced input: PBMCs or T cells enriched from blood (not recorded which). The CDR3, as DNA: TGTGCCAGCAACCAAAACACTAGTCCCGGGGAGCAGTACTTC. Amino acids: CASNQNTSPGEQYF. Variable domain in full (rest from reference TRBV2 and TRBJ2-7): EPEVTQTPSHQVTQMGQEVILRCVPISNHLYFYWYRQILGQKVEFLVSFYNNEISEKSEIFDDQFSVERPDGSNFTLKIRSTKLEDSAMYFCASNQNTSPGEQYFGPGTRLTVT.